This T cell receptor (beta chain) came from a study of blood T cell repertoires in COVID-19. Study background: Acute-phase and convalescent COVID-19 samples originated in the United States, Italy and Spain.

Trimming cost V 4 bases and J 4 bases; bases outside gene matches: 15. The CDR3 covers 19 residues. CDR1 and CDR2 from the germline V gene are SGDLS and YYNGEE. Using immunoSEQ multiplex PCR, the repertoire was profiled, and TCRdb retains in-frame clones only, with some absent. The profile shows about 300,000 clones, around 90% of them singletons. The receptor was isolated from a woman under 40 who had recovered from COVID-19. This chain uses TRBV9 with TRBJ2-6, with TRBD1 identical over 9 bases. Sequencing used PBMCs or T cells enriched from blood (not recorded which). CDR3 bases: TGTGCCAGCAGCTCCTTCCCCGGGACAGGGAAGAGAGGGGCCAACGTCCTGACTTTC. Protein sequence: CASSSFPGTGKRGANVLTF.